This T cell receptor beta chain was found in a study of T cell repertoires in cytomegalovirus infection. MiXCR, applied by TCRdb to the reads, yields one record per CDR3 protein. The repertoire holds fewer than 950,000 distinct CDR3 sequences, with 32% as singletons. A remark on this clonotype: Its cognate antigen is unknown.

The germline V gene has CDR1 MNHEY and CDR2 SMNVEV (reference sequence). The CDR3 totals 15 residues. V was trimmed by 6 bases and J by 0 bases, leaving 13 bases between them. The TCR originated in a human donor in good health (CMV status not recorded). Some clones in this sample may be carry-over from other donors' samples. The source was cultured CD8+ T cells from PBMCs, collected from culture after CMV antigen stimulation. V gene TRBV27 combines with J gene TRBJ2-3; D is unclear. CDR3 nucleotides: TGTGCCAGCAGCTCACCAGGTAGAAGCACAGATACGCAGTATTTT. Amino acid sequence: CASSSPGRSTDTQYF.